The 29 T cell receptor beta chains below all came from one sample that was sequenced in a study of blood T cell repertoires in COVID-19. The table came from immunoSEQ multiplex PCR; TCRdb's copy has only in-frame clones and leaves some out. The table includes about 88,000 clones, about nine tenths detected once. Sequences were obtained from peripheral blood. These receptors all stem from a male donor with acute or convalescent COVID-19.

This sequence joins TRBV6-4 and TRBJ2-4, with TRBD2 matching over 11 bases. CDR1 is MRHNA, CDR2 SNTAGT, per germline. The CDR3 has 19 residues. V shed 10 bases, J shed 0 bases, and the junction held 17 bases outside the gene matches. The CDR3 nucleotides are TGTGCCATCAAACAACTAGCGGGGGAGCTCATCGGAGCCAAAAACATTCAGTACTTC. This translates into CAIKQLAGELIGAKNIQYF.

This chain links TRBV7-6 with TRBJ1-3, with D tentatively TRBD1 (5 bases). The CDR3 is made up of 16 amino acids. CDR1 is SGHVS, CDR2 FNYEAQ, per germline. V dropped 5 bases and J dropped 3 bases, with 17 bases sitting between them. This CDR3 is CASSGRVGPVGNTIYF. CDR3 nucleotide sequence: TGTGCCAGCAGCGGTAGAGTGGGGCCGGTTGGAAACACCATATATTTT.

V and J are TRBV2 and TRBJ1-2; 8 bases align to TRBD1. Germline trimming cut 7 bases from V and 4 bases from J; bases unmatched to any gene: 5. The CDR3 totals 13 residues. CDR1 and CDR2 from the germline V gene are SNHLY and FYNNEI. The CDR3 spells CASTATGVYGYTF. The CDR3 bases are TGTGCCAGCACCGCGACAGGGGTCTATGGCTACACCTTC.

The chain employs TRBV19 and TRBJ1-6, with D tentatively TRBD1 (5 bases). The germline V and J ends were trimmed by 5 bases and 10 bases, with 12 bases remaining between them. CDR3 length equals 13 residues. CDR1 is LNHDA, CDR2 SQIVND, per germline (reference sequence). The DNA for the CDR3 is TGTGCCAGTAGTCCACAGACAGACTCACCCCTCCACTTT. It specifies CASSPQTDSPLHF.

This chain uses TRBV2 with TRBJ2-2; D is uncertain. Germline V CDR1 and CDR2: SNHLY, FYNNEI. V lost 6 bases to trimming and J lost 5 bases, with 19 bases between them. The CDR3 has 16 residues. The CDR3 reads CASSLPLLSITGELFF. The DNA for the CDR3 is TGTGCCAGCAGCCTCCCACTCCTATCGATAACCGGGGAGCTGTTTTTT.

This chain uses TRBV5-1 with TRBJ2-5; weak D call: TRBD2 (7 bases). With 3 bases removed from V and 1 base from J, the gap between germline ends came to 13 bases. CDR1 and CDR2 (germline): SGHRS, YFSETQ. CDR3 size: 15 residues. The CDR3, as DNA: TGCGCCAGCAGCTCGCAGGGGAGGGGCCAAGAGACCCAGTACTTC. Protein: CASSSQGRGQETQYF.

The chain links TRBV2 to TRBJ2-1; 10 bases match TRBD1. V was clipped by 6 bases and J by 7 bases; unmatched bases: 9. The germline gives CDR1 SNHLY, CDR2 FYNNEI. The CDR3 length is 15 residues. This CDR3 reads CASRETGGSWNEQFF. DNA of the CDR3: TGTGCCAGCAGGGAGACAGGGGGCTCGTGGAATGAGCAGTTCTTC.

V usage is TRBV29-1 and J usage is TRBJ1-2; 9 nucleotides line up with TRBD1. This CDR3 spans 13 amino acids. V lost 7 bases, J lost 3 bases, and 6 bases stayed unmatched. Germline V CDR1 and CDR2: SQVTM, ANQGSEA. CDR3 sequence (DNA): TGCAGCGCCAGGACAGGGGATGACTATGGCTACACCTTC. This codes for CSARTGDDYGYTF.

V gene TRBV5-5 combines with J gene TRBJ1-1, with a weak D call TRBD1 (6 bases). CDR3 length: 14 amino acids. Germline V gene sequence: CDR1 SGHKS, CDR2 YYEKEE (reference sequence). Trimming took off 3 bases at V and 4 bases at J, with 13 bases between the two ends. DNA of the CDR3: TGTGCCAGCAGCTCCCAGGGGTGGAGCACTGAAGCTTTCTTT. Amino acids: CASSSQGWSTEAFF.

J is TRBJ2-7 and V is TRBV30, with a tentative D call TRBD1 (5 bases). CDR1 and CDR2 (germline): GTSNPN, SVGIG (reference sequence). The CDR3 is 14 residues long. V dropped 1 base and J dropped 2 bases, with 12 bases sitting between them. The CDR3 spells CAWSGQAQAYEQYF. The CDR3 DNA reads as TGTGCCTGGAGTGGCCAGGCACAGGCCTACGAGCAGTACTTC.

V and J are TRBV5-4 and TRBJ1-3, with no clear D. Between the trimmed V and J ends, which lost 5 bases and 7 bases, there was a span of 7 bases. The germline gives CDR1 SGHNT, CDR2 YYREEE (reference sequence). This CDR3 is built from 11 residues. The CDR3 region has the DNA TGTGCCAGCAGGCCGGGGAACACCATATATTTT. This translates into CASRPGNTIYF.

The rearrangement uses TRBV18 and TRBJ2-7, with D tentatively TRBD1 (6 bases). Germline-derived CDR1 and CDR2 are KGHSH and LQKENI. Trimming left V 3 bases short and J 3 bases short, with 9 bases between. There are 13 residues in the CDR3. The CDR3 protein is CASSPPDSYEQYF. CDR3 in DNA: TGTGCCAGCTCACCGCCGGACAGCTACGAGCAGTACTTC.

This chain uses TRBV6-5 with TRBJ2-5; D perhaps matches TRBD2 (7 bases). CDR1 is MNHEY and CDR2 is SVGAGI in the germline V gene. The V end was cut by 6 bases, the J end by 5 bases, with 19 bases between. This CDR3 contains 15 residues. The CDR3 reads CASSRTRTRGETQYF. The CDR3 coding sequence is TGTGCCAGCAGCCGAACCAGGACTAGGGGGGAGACCCAGTACTTC.

This chain connects TRBV27 to TRBJ1-5, with TRBD1 matching 9 bases. From germline, CDR1 is MNHEY and CDR2 SMNVEV (reference sequence). The CDR3 runs to 19 residues. J was trimmed by 4 bases and V by 1 base; bases with no gene match: 14. In DNA, the CDR3 is TGTGCCAGCAGTTTATTTCCGCCGGGACAGGGAGGAGGAAATCAGCCCCAGCATTTT. Translation: CASSLFPPGQGGGNQPQHF.

This chain connects TRBV5-4 to TRBJ2-1; 10 bases align to TRBD2. The CDR3 runs to 18 residues. Germline values: CDR1 SGHNT, CDR2 YYREEE (reference sequence). After removal of 0 bases from V and 0 bases from J, the junction contained 6 bases not matched to a gene. The CDR3 reads CASSLGLAGQSSYNEQFF. The CDR3 DNA reads as TGTGCCAGCAGCTTGGGACTAGCGGGTCAGAGCTCCTACAATGAGCAGTTCTTC.

J is TRBJ1-1 and V is TRBV7-8; 8 positions match TRBD1. CDR1 and CDR2 from the germline V gene are SGHVS and FQNEAQ. This CDR3 contains 16 residues. Trimming took 1 base from V and 4 from J; bases not matched to a gene: 8. CDR3 amino acids: CASSLVQGAKGTEAFF. For the CDR3, the DNA is TGTGCCAGCAGCTTAGTGCAGGGGGCCAAGGGCACTGAAGCTTTCTTT.

V usage is TRBV5-1 and J usage is TRBJ1-4; TRBD1 matches at 7 bases. V trimming: 5 bases; J trimming: 3 bases; junction bases outside the gene matches: 7. The CDR3 loop spans 15 amino acids. The germline gives CDR1 SGHRS, CDR2 YFSETQ. In DNA, the CDR3 is TGCGCCAGCAGTTTATACAGGGGCCCTAATGAAAAACTGTTTTTT. Its translation is CASSLYRGPNEKLFF.

The V and J genes are TRBV9 and TRBJ1-5; no definite D call. The germline V gene encodes CDR1 SGDLS and CDR2 YYNGEE. Trimming removed 0 bases at V and 5 bases at J, with 18 bases between. This CDR3 region has 17 residues. The DNA of the CDR3 is TGTGCCAGCAGCGTAGTCGGGGTGAGGTCCGGGGATCAGCCCCAGCATTTT. Its protein is CASSVVGVRSGDQPQHF.

The J gene is TRBJ1-1, the V gene TRBV4-2; unclear D gene. The V and J ends lost 0 bases and 1 base respectively, with 9 bases between them. The CDR3 runs to 15 residues. Germline CDR1 reads LGHNA; CDR2 reads YNFKEQ. Here the CDR3 reads CASSQDPVPNTEAFF. The CDR3, as DNA: TGTGCCAGCAGCCAAGATCCGGTCCCGAACACTGAAGCTTTCTTT.

The chain employs TRBV7-9 and TRBJ1-2, with a possible D match to TRBD1 (5 bases). CDR1 SEHNR and CDR2 FQNEAQ come from the germline V gene (reference sequence). The CDR3 sequence is 13 residues long. V lost 2 bases to trimming and J lost 7 bases, with 11 bases between them. The CDR3 region has the DNA TGTGCCAGCAGCTTACAGGGCCTTGGTGGCTACACCTTC. Protein sequence: CASSLQGLGGYTF.

V is TRBV19 and J is TRBJ1-1; 8 bases match TRBD1. The germline CDR1 and CDR2 sequences are LNHDA and SQIVND (reference sequence). The CDR3 covers 14 residues. Germline trimming cut 7 bases from V and 4 bases from J; bases unmatched to any gene: 8. CDR3 DNA: TGTGCCAGTACTAGGGACAGGAAGGGCACTGAAGCTTTCTTT. It is translated as CASTRDRKGTEAFF.

The chain uses TRBV7-9 and TRBJ1-4; D might be TRBD1 (5 bases). V lost 3 bases and J lost 8, with 13 bases in between. This CDR3 is 14 amino acids long. CDR1 SEHNR and CDR2 FQNEAQ come from the germline V gene (reference sequence). The CDR3 bases are TGTGCCAGCAGCTTGTCACAGGCAAGCGAAAAACTGTTTTTT. This translates into CASSLSQASEKLFF.

V gene TRBV28 combines with J gene TRBJ2-7; tentative D call: TRBD1 (6 bases). The CDR3 loop spans 14 amino acids. Between the trimmed V and J ends, which lost 6 bases and 7 bases, there was a span of 19 bases. Germline V gene sequence: CDR1 MDHEN, CDR2 SYDVKM. The CDR3 here is CASRPWGQIPEQYF. CDR3 coding DNA: TGTGCCAGCAGACCGTGGGGACAAATCCCGGAGCAGTACTTC.

This clone was seen only once. The chain employs TRBV5-1 and TRBJ2-5; 13 positions match TRBD2. The CDR3 has 17 amino acids. CDR1 is SGHRS, CDR2 YFSETQ, per germline. V trimming: 0 bases; J trimming: 5 bases; junction bases outside the gene matches: 7. CDR3 residues: CASSLGTSGGSRETQYF. In DNA form, the CDR3 reads TGCGCCAGCAGCTTGGGGACTAGCGGGGGCAGCAGGGAGACCCAGTACTTC. The variable domain in full, with the rest retrieved from reference TRBV5-1 and TRBJ2-5, is KAGVTQTPRYLIKTRGQQVTLSCSPISGHRSVSWYQQTPGQGLQFLFEYFSETQRNKGNFPGRFSGRQFSNSRSEMNVSTLELGDSALYLCASSLGTSGGSRETQYFGPGTRLLVL.

The V call is TRBV6-5, the J call TRBJ2-1; TRBD2 matches 9 bases. CDR3 length: 14 residues. Germline V CDR1 and CDR2: MNHEY, SVGAGI. Trimming cost V 8 bases and J 6 bases; bases outside gene matches: 8. The CDR3 DNA reads TGTGCCAGCGGGGCGGGGGGGCCGTTCAATGAGCAGTTCTTC. This sequence encodes CASGAGGPFNEQFF.

This clone was counted once. This chain uses TRBV6-5 with TRBJ2-5, with 7 bases fitting TRBD1. Looked up from germline, CDR1 is MNHEY and CDR2 is SVGAGI. The CDR3 loop spans 13 amino acids. Trimming removed 2 bases from V and 4 bases from J; junction bases left unmatched: 1. The CDR3 reads CASSYRGRETQYF. DNA of the CDR3: TGTGCCAGCAGTTACAGGGGGCGAGAGACCCAGTACTTC.

The rearrangement links TRBV18 to TRBJ2-1, with a possible D match to TRBD1 (6 bases). The CDR3 is 16 residues long. The germline V gene has CDR1 KGHSH and CDR2 LQKENI. V lost 2 bases and J lost 0, with 11 bases in between. The CDR3 region has the DNA TGTGCCAGCTCACCAGAGACAGGTTTCTCCTACAATGAGCAGTTCTTC. Translation: CASSPETGFSYNEQFF.

This clone was seen just once. The chain is built from TRBV3-1 (or the pseudogene TRBV3-2) and TRBJ1-4, with TRBD1 identical over 9 bases. The CDR3 extends over 18 amino acids. Germline loops: CDR1 LGHDT, CDR2 YNNKEL (reference sequence). V was clipped by 0 bases and J by 3 bases; unmatched bases: 8. The CDR3 spells CASSQDLRDRVSNEKLFF. For the CDR3, the DNA is TGTGCCAGCAGCCAAGATCTCCGGGACAGGGTCTCTAATGAAAAACTGTTTTTT.

This rearrangement joins TRBV19 to TRBJ1-1, with 9 bases that match TRBD1. This CDR3 spans 15 amino acids. V gave up 5 bases and J gave up 6 bases; unmatched junction bases: 10. Germline loops: CDR1 LNHDA, CDR2 SQIVND (reference sequence). The DNA for the CDR3 is TGTGCCAGTAGTCCAGAAAGGGACAGGGCCCCTGAAGCTTTCTTT. Its protein product is CASSPERDRAPEAFF.